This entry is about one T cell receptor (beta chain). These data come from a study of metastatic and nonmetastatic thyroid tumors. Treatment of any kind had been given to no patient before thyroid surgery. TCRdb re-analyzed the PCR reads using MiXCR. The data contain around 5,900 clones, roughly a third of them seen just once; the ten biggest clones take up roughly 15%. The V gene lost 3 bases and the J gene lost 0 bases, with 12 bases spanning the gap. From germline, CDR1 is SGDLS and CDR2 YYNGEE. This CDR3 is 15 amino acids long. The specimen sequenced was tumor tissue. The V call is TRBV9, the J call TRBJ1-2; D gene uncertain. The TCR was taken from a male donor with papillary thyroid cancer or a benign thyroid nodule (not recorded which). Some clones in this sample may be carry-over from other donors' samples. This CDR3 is CASSADDSANYGYTF. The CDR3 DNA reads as TGTGCCAGCAGCGCTGATGATAGTGCTAACTATGGCTACACCTTC.